This T cell receptor (beta chain) was sequenced during a study of blood T cell repertoires in COVID-19. At the level of the study: The United States, Italy and Spain provided the acute and convalescent COVID-19 samples. T cells, B-cell-depleted T cells, or PBMCs supplied cDNA or gDNA.

V lost 4 bases to trimming and J lost 9 bases, with 12 bases between them. This CDR3 is 13 amino acids long. The germline V gene has CDR1 LGHDT and CDR2 YNNKEL (reference sequence). This clone is judged medium-sized. Data came from immunoSEQ multiplex PCR; TCRdb stores just in-frame clones and leaves some out. The sample lists 130,000 to 150,000 clones; more than 65% were seen once. V gene TRBV3-1 (or the pseudogene TRBV3-2) combines with J gene TRBJ2-2, with no clear D. The TCR was taken from a man in his sixties with acute or convalescent COVID-19. Sequences were obtained from peripheral blood. Here the CDR3 reads CASSLLHHRELFF. Written as DNA, the CDR3 is TGTGCCAGCAGCCTACTCCACCACCGGGAGCTGTTTTTT.